A selection of T cell receptor beta chains follows, all from one sample in a study of blood T cell repertoires in COVID-19. Sequencing used immunoSEQ multiplex PCR; TCRdb keeps in-frame clones, though not all of them. The repertoire includes approximately 99,000 clones, approximately 79% of them detected once, and 15% to 20% sits in the top ten. The source material was peripheral blood. The receptor source for this set is a woman older than 75 with active or convalescent COVID-19. The CDR3 runs from the conserved cysteine through the conserved F or W. A D gene is named only where the DNA matches it firmly. Expanded clones get a size class; other rows say once, few or many, or leave the size out.

J: TRBJ1-5; V: TRBV7-2; size: -; D: -; DNA: TGTGCCAGCAGCAAGGACTGGCCCGGGCAGCCCCAGCATTTT; CDR3: CASSKDWPGQPQHF
J: TRBJ2-3; V: TRBV20-1; size: -; D: -; DNA: TGCAGTGCTAGTAGAACTATAATCGATACGCAGTATTTT; CDR3: CSASRTIIDTQYF
J: TRBJ2-7; V: TRBV9; size: -; D: TRBD1; DNA: TGTGCCAGCAGCGTAGGGACAGGGGGTATAGGCGAGCAGTACTTC; CDR3: CASSVGTGGIGEQYF
J: TRBJ2-5; V: TRBV21-1; size: -; D: -; DNA: TGTGCCAGCCCCAGGGGGCGTGGGGAGACCCAGTACTTC; CDR3: CASPRGRGETQYF
J: TRBJ2-7; V: TRBV5-6; size: -; D: TRBD2; DNA: TGTGCCAGCAGCTTGGGACTAGCGGGAGCCTACGAGCAGTACTTC; CDR3: CASSLGLAGAYEQYF
J: TRBJ2-1; V: TRBV6-6; size: -; D: TRBD2; DNA: TGTGCCAGCTCGGGACTAGCAATCTACAATGAGCAGTTCTTC; CDR3: CASSGLAIYNEQFF
J: TRBJ2-1; V: TRBV18; size: -; D: TRBD2; DNA: TGTGCCAGCTCACGTCTTACGGGGGGGGTCAATGAGCAGTTCTTC; CDR3: CASSRLTGGVNEQFF
J: TRBJ2-2; V: TRBV19; size: -; D: TRBD2; DNA: TGTGCCAGTAGTCTCAGGACTAGCGGGAGATACACCGGGGAGCTGTTTTTT; CDR3: CASSLRTSGRYTGELFF
J: TRBJ1-2; V: TRBV21-1; size: -; D: -; DNA: TGTGCCAGCAGCAGTAGGACTCTTAGGATCTATGGCTACACCTTC; CDR3: CASSSRTLRIYGYTF
J: TRBJ1-2; V: TRBV6-5; size: -; D: -; DNA: TGTGCCAGCAATAGGGGCCCCCTGAGTGGCTACACCTTC; CDR3: CASNRGPLSGYTF
J: TRBJ1-4; V: TRBV5-1; size: -; D: TRBD1; DNA: TGTGCCAGCACCCTTGGTTACAGGGGTGGAGAAAAACTGTTTTTT; CDR3: CASTLGYRGGEKLFF
J: TRBJ2-5; V: TRBV5-1; size: -; D: -; DNA: TGCGCCAGCAGCCGAACCGGGAGTCGGGAAGAGACCCAGTACTTC; CDR3: CASSRTGSREETQYF
J: TRBJ2-1; V: TRBV2; size: -; D: -; DNA: TGTGCCAGCAGACCGAGGGTGGCCTACAATGAGCAGTTCTTC; CDR3: CASRPRVAYNEQFF
J: TRBJ2-3; V: TRBV2; size: -; D: TRBD1; DNA: TGTGCCAGCAGTGGAGGGGACAGGAGGCAGTATTTT; CDR3: CASSGGDRRQYF
J: TRBJ1-2; V: TRBV5-1; size: -; D: TRBD1; DNA: TGCGCCAGCAGCGGGGACAGGGCGGAAGGCTACACCTTC; CDR3: CASSGDRAEGYTF
J: TRBJ1-5; V: TRBV12-2; size: -; D: -; DNA: TGTGCAAGTCGCCCATTGGACTGCTATAGCAATCAGCCCCAGCATTTT; CDR3: CASRPLDCYSNQPQHF
J: TRBJ1-1; V: TRBV27; size: -; D: -; DNA: TGTGCCAGCAGTTTATCGTTTAATTCAGGTACAGAAGCTTTCTTT; CDR3: CASSLSFNSGTEAFF
J: TRBJ2-3; V: TRBV2; size: -; D: -; DNA: TGTGCCAGCAGTGAGGAGGGGACAGATACGCAGTATTTT; CDR3: CASSEEGTDTQYF
J: TRBJ2-2; V: TRBV18; size: -; D: TRBD2; DNA: TGTGCCAGCTCACCAAATTTACGGGGGACTAGCGGCATCGGGGAGCTGTTTTTT; CDR3: CASSPNLRGTSGIGELFF
J: TRBJ2-5; V: TRBV7-2; size: -; D: -; DNA: TGTGCCAGCAGCTTGTCGAGCGGAATGCTGGGGACCCAGTACTTC; CDR3: CASSLSSGMLGTQYF
J: TRBJ2-3; V: TRBV29-1; size: -; D: TRBD2; DNA: TGCAGCGTTGTCGTCGGGGGGAGCGCAGATACGCAGTATTTT; CDR3: CSVVVGGSADTQYF
J: TRBJ2-1; V: TRBV6-4; size: once; D: TRBD2; DNA: TGTGCCAGCAGGGAGACTAGCGGGAGGGAGGAGCAGTTCTTC; CDR3: CASRETSGREEQFF
J: TRBJ2-1; V: TRBV5-1; size: -; D: TRBD2; DNA: TGTGCCAGCAGCTTGGCCCTAGCGGGATGGGGCAATGAGCAGTTCTTC; CDR3: CASSLALAGWGNEQFF
J: TRBJ2-1; V: TRBV21-1; size: -; D: -; DNA: TGTGCCAGCAGCGATAGGCGTGTAGGACGGGGGTGTTACAATGAGCAGTTCTTC; CDR3: CASSDRRVGRGCYNEQFF
J: TRBJ1-5; V: TRBV12-3/TRBV12-4; size: -; D: -; DNA: TGTGCCAGCAGTCCCAGGGAGGTGCAGCCCCAGCATTTT; CDR3: CASSPREVQPQHF
J: TRBJ1-2; V: TRBV28; size: -; D: -; DNA: TGTGCCAGTACTAAGCCGGGATTTAACTATGGCTACACCTTC; CDR3: CASTKPGFNYGYTF
J: TRBJ2-7; V: TRBV28; size: -; D: -; DNA: TGTGCCAGCAGTTTCCCAGGATTAAGCGGAACCTACGAGCAGTACTTC; CDR3: CASSFPGLSGTYEQYF
J: TRBJ1-1; V: TRBV27; size: -; D: -; DNA: TGTGCCAGCAGTCAATGGGGGGGTGGGGGCACTGAAGCTTTCTTT; CDR3: CASSQWGGGGTEAFF
J: TRBJ2-1; V: TRBV27; size: -; D: -; DNA: TGTGCCAGCAGTTTCAGGGAAGGTGATGAGCAGTTCTTC; CDR3: CASSFREGDEQFF
J: TRBJ1-2; V: TRBV5-5; size: -; D: TRBD1; DNA: TGTGCCAGCAGCTTTTGGACAGGGGACGATGGCTACACCTTC; CDR3: CASSFWTGDDGYTF
J: TRBJ2-2; V: TRBV7-3; size: -; D: TRBD2; DNA: TGTGCCAGCAGCTTAACTAGCGGGAGGTACACCGGGGAGCTGTTTTTT; CDR3: CASSLTSGRYTGELFF
J: TRBJ2-1; V: TRBV7-2; size: -; D: TRBD2; DNA: TGTGCCAGCAGCTGGCCGGGACTAGCGTCCGGGAATGAGCAGTTCTTC; CDR3: CASSWPGLASGNEQFF
J: TRBJ2-7; V: TRBV28; size: -; D: TRBD2; DNA: TGTGCCAGCAGTTTCGTCGGCTCGGGGGGCTACGAGCAGTACTTC; CDR3: CASSFVGSGGYEQYF
J: TRBJ1-5; V: TRBV6-2/TRBV6-3; size: few; D: -; DNA: TGTGCCAGCAGTTCCTACGATATAGGGGGTCAGCCCCAGCATTTT; CDR3: CASSSYDIGGQPQHF
J: TRBJ2-1; V: TRBV9; size: -; D: -; DNA: TGTGCCAGCAGCCCAGGTCTCGGGAGCTCCTACAATGAGCAGTTCTTC; CDR3: CASSPGLGSSYNEQFF
J: TRBJ1-5; V: TRBV25-1; size: -; D: -; DNA: TGTGCCAGCAGTGACAGGGGCAATCAGCCCCAGCATTTT; CDR3: CASSDRGNQPQHF
J: TRBJ2-5; V: TRBV6-1; size: -; D: TRBD2; DNA: TGTGCCAGCAGTGAAGGGGATACTAGCGGGAGGGGGAAGACCCAGTACTTC; CDR3: CASSEGDTSGRGKTQYF